Given below is one TCR beta chain in context. This record belongs to a study of blood T cell repertoires in COVID-19. Study information: Samples came from the United States, Italy and Spain, spanning acute and convalescent COVID-19. T cells, B-cell-depleted T cells, or PBMCs provided the cDNA or gDNA that served as material.

As handled by the study authors: Estimates of nucleated cell counts were drawn from the amplification of reference gene primers. Assay: immunoSEQ multiplex PCR; the TCRdb copy retains only in-frame clones and omits some. That table is the source of V, J and clone size, and D and trimming were worked out from the DNA. The sample holds around 99,000 clones, roughly 90% seen once. The V and J ends lost 4 bases and 3 bases respectively, with 18 bases between them. The germline gives CDR1 LNHDA, CDR2 SQIVND (reference sequence). CDR3 length: 16 residues. Material for sequencing was peripheral blood. This TCR was recovered from a man between 35 and 55 years old with active or convalescent COVID-19. This rearrangement joins TRBV19 to TRBJ2-5; tentative D call: TRBD2 (6 bases). The CDR3 DNA reads TGTGCCAGTAGTAGCCCTTTCGTCCGCGGGGAAGAGACCCAGTACTTC. Translating it yields CASSSPFVRGEETQYF.